The sequence of this T cell receptor beta chain was determined in a study of CD8+CD57+ T cells in acquired aplastic anemia (dated by TCRdb to 2017 to 2018). In the study overall: On average, sorted CD4+ and CD8+ cells yielded around 3.5 ug of extracted DNA, with a range of roughly 0.18 to 30 ug. An average of around 10 million reads for CD4+ cells and 11 million or so reads for CD8+ cells was obtained from healthy donor samples.

Taken from the germline V gene (reference sequence), the CDR1 and CDR2 loops are SEHNR and FQNEAQ. Inclusive of the bounding cysteine and phenylalanine, the CDR3 is 15 residues long. Just CDR3 DNA is preserved here, 45 bases in frame from base 1. Trimming removed 4 bases from V and 0 bases from J, leaving 12 bases between the germline ends. Genomic DNA served as template for TCR beta VDJ combination and CDR3 sequence profiling. An Illumina HiSeq 2000 was used for TCR repertoire sequencing. In the original analysis: TRBV/TRBJ rearrangement plots, CDR3 size and DJ length profiles, and Simpson's diversity index were used to assess repertoires. The most abundant DNA sequence in the deep sequencing data was taken as the immunodominant clone. CDR3 amino acid sequences were checked for sharing between subjects and were compared against published repertoires and the VDJdb database. The public reads were run again by TCRdb, first through fastp at Q25 and then through MiXCR, and only productive beta chains were kept. Entries are consolidated by CDR3 protein sequence, retaining the most common genes and DNA. TCRdb's processing, not the authors', yielded these V and J calls. The sample data list under 75,000 distinct CDR3 sequences, and approximately 50% of these were observed just once. Of the sample, roughly 8.7% falls within the top ten clones.

TCR repertoires of sorted CD4+ and CD8+ blood T cells from severe aplastic anemia patients and healthy subjects were deep-sequenced in the study. Ficoll-Paque density gradient centrifugation was used to isolate peripheral blood mononuclear cells. Before DNA was extracted, CD4+ and CD8+ T cells were sorted using either FACS or magnetic beads. What the work shows at the level of the full study, not this receptor alone: Patients and healthy controls showed no significant difference in CD8+ Simpson's diversity (P=0.060). Around 30 CD8+ CDR3 sequences were shared between patients and controls but appeared highly expressed in patients and within their immunodominant clones.

Note on this clonotype: What this receptor recognizes is not known. No clone much larger than this one lies a single base away; base qualities are absent.

This clonotype was obtained from a human donor in good health, serving as a control. The specimen sequenced was sorted CD4+, CD8+, or CD8+CD57+ T cells (not recorded which) from PBMCs. The chain couples TRBV7-9 to TRBJ2-5; TRBD1 is possibly the D segment (6 matching bases). The DNA sequence is given as TGTGCCAGCAGCTCCCTACAGGGATACCAAGAGACCCAGTACTTC. It translates to CASSSLQGYQETQYF. This CDR3, with the reference TRBV7-9 and TRBJ2-5 proteins standing in past its ends, gives the full variable domain DTGVSQNPRHKITKRGQNVTFRCDPISEHNRLYWYRQTLGQGPEFLTYFQNEAQLEKSRLLSDRFSAERPKGSFSTLEIQRTEQGDSAMYLCASSSLQGYQETQYFGPGTRLLVL.